The next 25 T cell receptor beta chains were all read from a single sample in a study of cytomegalovirus exposure and HLA in healthy donors. Sequenced by immunoSEQ multiplex PCR; TCRdb stores in-frame clones only, minus some. The sample lists some 150,000 clones, approximately 91% occurring once. Sequences were obtained from PBMCs. The origin of the receptors is a man aged 18 to 29 in good health and CMV-seronegative.

The V gene is TRBV5-6, the J gene TRBJ2-1; 9 bases fit TRBD2. The CDR3 totals 15 residues. In germline, CDR1 is SGHDT, CDR2 YYEEEE. V lost 4 bases to trimming and J lost 5 bases; unmatched junction nucleotides: 7. For the CDR3, the DNA is TGTGCCAGCAGCCCCGGACTAGCGAACCACAATGAGCAGTTCTTC. Translation: CASSPGLANHNEQFF.

The rearrangement links TRBV6-4 to TRBJ1-5; 8 bases line up with TRBD1. V was pared by 2 bases and J by 3 bases, with 6 bases of the junction left unmatched. Germline V gene data show CDR1 as MRHNA and CDR2 as SNTAGT. The CDR3 has 16 residues. The CDR3 DNA reads TGTGCCAGCAGTGACCCAGGGGGCCCTAACAATCAGCCCCAGCATTTT. Translation gives CASSDPGGPNNQPQHF.

This clone was recorded once. This sequence joins TRBV11-2 and TRBJ2-7; 8 nucleotides match TRBD1. This CDR3 is built from 15 residues. Germline lookup yields CDR1 SGHAT and CDR2 FQNNGV. J gave up 3 bases and V 2 bases, and 6 bases lay outside the gene matches. The CDR3 DNA is TGTGCCAGCAGCTTAAGGGGGACAGGAATCTACGAGCAGTACGTC. Amino acids: CASSLRGTGIYEQYV.

This chain joins TRBV29-1 and TRBJ1-5, with no clear D. From germline, CDR1 is SQVTM and CDR2 ANQGSEA. The V and J ends lost 7 bases and 0 bases respectively, with 13 bases between them. The CDR3 is made up of 14 amino acids. CDR3 protein: CSAQAGDSNQPQHF. CDR3 DNA: TGCAGCGCCCAGGCCGGTGATAGCAATCAGCCCCAGCATTTT.

The chain uses TRBV14 and TRBJ1-1, with TRBD1 matching 7 bases. Germline-derived CDR1 and CDR2 are SGHDN and FVKESK. The CDR3 is 17 amino acids. Losses at the gene ends were 4 bases for V and 3 bases for J; bases not matched to a gene: 14. The chain's CDR3 is CASSLNRGQTVDTEAFF. The CDR3 DNA is TGTGCCAGCAGCCTAAACCGGGGACAGACTGTAGACACTGAAGCTTTCTTT.

The chain links TRBV7-9 to TRBJ2-5, with 8 bases that match TRBD2. Germline lookup yields CDR1 SEHNR and CDR2 FQNEAQ (reference sequence). V lost 3 bases to trimming and J lost 7 bases; unmatched junction nucleotides: 1. There are 12 residues in the CDR3. This chain's CDR3 is CASSFREGTQYF. CDR3 bases: TGTGCCAGCAGCTTCCGGGAGGGGACCCAGTACTTC.

Only one count was recorded for this clone. V and J are TRBV5-1 and TRBJ2-1; the D gene is possibly TRBD2 (6 bases). Trimming left V 0 bases short and J 11 bases short, with 12 bases between. CDR1 and CDR2 from the germline V gene are SGHRS and YFSETQ. The CDR3 has 13 residues. The CDR3 spells CASSLGDWEKQFF. CDR3 nucleotides: TGCGCCAGCAGCTTGGGGGACTGGGAAAAGCAGTTCTTC.

The J gene is TRBJ2-3, the V gene TRBV7-9; possible D gene TRBD1, 5 bases. Germline lookup yields CDR1 SEHNR and CDR2 FQNEAQ (reference sequence). The CDR3 is 19 amino acids. Trimming took 0 bases from V and 5 from J, leaving 24 bases between them. CDR3 protein: CASSLARLREGLNKDTQYF. The CDR3 DNA is TGTGCCAGCAGCTTAGCGAGACTCAGGGAAGGTCTTAATAAAGATACGCAGTATTTT. The full variable domain, rest sourced from reference TRBV7-9 and TRBJ2-3, is DTGVSQNPRHKITKRGQNVTFRCDPISEHNRLYWYRQTLGQGPEFLTYFQNEAQLEKSRLLSDRFSAERPKGSFSTLEIQRTEQGDSAMYLCASSLARLREGLNKDTQYFGPGTRLTVL.

The chain carries TRBV29-1 and TRBJ1-2; D is undetermined. Germline CDR1 and CDR2: SQVTM and ANQGSEA. CDR3 length equals 15 residues. The V and J ends lost 2 bases and 2 bases respectively, with 15 bases between them. This CDR3 reads CSVEIPRGQNYGYTF. The CDR3, as DNA: TGCAGCGTTGAAATCCCCCGTGGGCAAAACTATGGCTACACCTTC.

The genes are TRBV19 and TRBJ1-3, with D possibly TRBD1 on 6 matching bases. CDR1 LNHDA and CDR2 SQIVND come from the germline V gene (reference sequence). CDR3 length: 14 amino acids. V lost 7 bases to trimming and J lost 1 base, with 11 bases between them. CDR3 sequence: CASIGRGSGNTIYF. DNA of the CDR3: TGTGCCAGTATCGGCAGGGGATCTGGAAACACCATATATTTT.

This clone was observed a few times. V gene TRBV7-9 combines with J gene TRBJ1-2, with a tentative D call TRBD1 (5 bases). There are 13 residues in the CDR3. V lost 4 bases, J lost 3 bases, and 9 bases lay in between. In germline, CDR1 is SEHNR, CDR2 FQNEAQ (reference sequence). CDR3 loop: CASSSWGDYGYTF. DNA of the CDR3: TGTGCCAGCAGCTCTTGGGGGGACTATGGCTACACCTTC.

This chain connects TRBV7-9 to TRBJ2-2, with 10 bases matching TRBD1. Germline trimming cut 5 bases from V and 1 base from J; bases unmatched to any gene: 7. The CDR3 length is 17 residues. Germline loops: CDR1 SEHNR, CDR2 FQNEAQ (reference sequence). CDR3 bases: TGTGCCAGCAGCCTAGACAGGGGGCTGAAGAACACCGGGGAGCTGTTTTTT. This encodes CASSLDRGLKNTGELFF.

This clone was counted a single time. This chain joins TRBV27 and TRBJ1-6; no clear D gene. V gave up 5 bases and J gave up 7 bases, with 15 bases separating them. This CDR3 region has 15 residues. Germline CDR1 is MNHEY and CDR2 is SMNVEV (reference sequence). CDR3 DNA: TGTGCCAGCAGTCCCCGAACGGGAGCGAATTCACCCCTCCACTTT. The encoded protein is CASSPRTGANSPLHF.

This chain links TRBV2 with TRBJ2-2, with 8 positions matching TRBD2. The CDR3 covers 14 residues. Germline V gene lookup returns CDR1 SNHLY and CDR2 FYNNEI. V gave up 7 bases and J gave up 6 bases; unmatched junction bases: 7. CDR3 in amino acids: CASNNGGAPGELFF. CDR3 nucleotide sequence: TGTGCCAGCAATAACGGGGGGGCCCCCGGGGAGCTGTTTTTT.

This clone was detected once. In DNA, the CDR3 is TGTGCCAGCAGCTTGAGGGCAGGGGAGTACAATGAGCAGTTCTTC. It specifies CASSLRAGEYNEQFF. The rearrangement links TRBV7-2 to TRBJ2-1; possible D gene TRBD1, 6 bases. Germline assignment: CDR1 SGHTA and CDR2 FQGNSA. V was pared by 3 bases and J by 4 bases, with 13 bases between. This CDR3 comprises 15 residues.

The rearrangement uses TRBV5-4 and TRBJ2-2, with D possibly being TRBD2 (6 bases). Per the germline V gene, CDR1 is SGHNT and CDR2 is YYREEE (reference sequence). V was cut by 0 bases and J by 5 bases, with 11 bases left in between. The CDR3 is 15 residues long. CDR3 DNA sequence: TGTGCCAGCAGCTTGGCCGGGAGTTGGACCGGGGAGCTGTTTTTT. Its protein product is CASSLAGSWTGELFF.

CDR3 residues: CASSPQGQGSSYNEQFF. In DNA, the CDR3 is TGTGCCAGCTCACCTCAAGGACAGGGTAGCTCCTACAATGAGCAGTTCTTC. V and J are TRBV18 and TRBJ2-1; 8 bases map to TRBD1. V gave up 3 bases and J gave up 0 bases; unmatched junction bases: 7. The germline gives CDR1 KGHSH, CDR2 LQKENI. This CDR3 has 17 residues.

The chain joins TRBV18 to TRBJ2-7; 13 nucleotides align to TRBD2. CDR1 is KGHSH, CDR2 LQKENI, per germline. Trimming at V came to 6 bases and at J to 4 bases, leaving 3 bases not matched to a gene. The CDR3 is made up of 14 amino acids. The CDR3 region has the DNA TGTGCCAGCTCCCTGGGACTAGCGGGATACGAGCAGTACGTC. It encodes CASSLGLAGYEQYV.

V is TRBV13 and J is TRBJ2-3; TRBD2 agrees at 8 bases. Trimming removed 2 bases from V and 6 bases from J; junction bases left unmatched: 7. The germline CDR1 and CDR2 sequences are PRHDT and FYEKMQ (reference sequence). The CDR3 sequence is 15 residues long. Here the CDR3 DNA reads TGTGCCAGCAGCTTAAGGCGGGGGGACCCCGATACGCAGTATTTT. Translated, it gives CASSLRRGDPDTQYF. Filled out from reference TRBV13 and TRBJ2-3, the complete variable domain reads AAGVIQSPRHLIKEKRETATLKCYPIPRHDTVYWYQQGPGQDPQFLISFYEKMQSDKGSIPDRFSAQQFSDYHSELNMSSLELGDSALYFCASSLRRGDPDTQYFGPGTRLTVL.

This chain uses TRBV5-6 with TRBJ2-1; TRBD2 agrees at 8 bases. The CDR3 totals 18 residues. Germline values: CDR1 SGHDT, CDR2 YYEEEE. Losses at the gene ends were 3 bases for V and 4 bases for J; bases not matched to a gene: 15. As DNA, the CDR3 is TGTGCCAGCAGCTCGGAGAGGGAACCAATAGCGGGGTACAATGAGCAGTTCTTC. Encoded protein: CASSSEREPIAGYNEQFF.

The rearrangement links TRBV7-2 to TRBJ1-1, with 7 bases identical to TRBD1. The germline CDR1 and CDR2 sequences are SGHTA and FQGNSA. V was clipped by 3 bases and J by 3 bases; unmatched bases: 7. This CDR3 comprises 15 residues. The CDR3 region has the DNA TGTGCCAGCAGCTTCACAGGGGTCGGGGACACTGAAGCTTTCTTT. Protein sequence: CASSFTGVGDTEAFF.

The chain links TRBV30 to TRBJ2-7; 8 bases fit TRBD1. With 5 bases clipped from V and 0 bases from J, the junction kept 3 bases outside the gene matches. CDR3 size: 13 residues. Germline assignment: CDR1 GTSNPN and CDR2 SVGIG (reference sequence). DNA for the CDR3: TGTGCCTGGGCGACAGGGGACTCCTACGAGCAGTACTTC. Residues: CAWATGDSYEQYF. Together with reference TRBV30 and TRBJ2-7, the CDR3 gives the full variable domain: SQTIHQWPATLVQPVGSPLSLECTVEGTSNPNLYWYRQAAGRGLQLLFYSVGIGQISSEVPQNLSASRPQDRQFILSSKKLLLSDSGFYLCAWATGDSYEQYFGPGTRLTVT.

The J gene is TRBJ2-3, the V gene TRBV9; the match to TRBD2 covers 10 bases. Per the germline V gene, CDR1 is SGDLS and CDR2 is YYNGEE. The CDR3 is 15 amino acids. V was pared by 6 bases and J by 2 bases, with 6 bases of the junction left unmatched. Here the CDR3 reads CASNRAGGHTDTQYF. The DNA for the CDR3 is TGTGCCAGCAACCGAGCGGGAGGGCACACAGATACGCAGTATTTT.

This rearrangement joins TRBV5-1 to TRBJ2-3; 7 bases map to TRBD2. The CDR3 loop spans 14 amino acids. The V gene's germline CDR1 is SGHRS and CDR2 YFSETQ. V lost 4 bases and J lost 2; bases outside the gene matches: 4. CDR3 DNA sequence: TGCGCCAGCAGCCGCCTAGCGGTCACAGATACGCAGTATTTT. Protein: CASSRLAVTDTQYF.

This clone has just one count. The chain recombines TRBV11-2 with TRBJ2-1; 7 nucleotides align to TRBD2. The J segment lost 7 bases and the V segment lost 1 base, leaving 13 bases of the junction unmatched. The germline CDR1 and CDR2 sequences are SGHAT and FQNNGV. This CDR3 contains 17 residues. This chain's CDR3 is CASSLGVGAGVSNEQFF. DNA for the CDR3: TGTGCCAGCAGCTTAGGCGTAGGGGCGGGAGTATCAAATGAGCAGTTCTTC.